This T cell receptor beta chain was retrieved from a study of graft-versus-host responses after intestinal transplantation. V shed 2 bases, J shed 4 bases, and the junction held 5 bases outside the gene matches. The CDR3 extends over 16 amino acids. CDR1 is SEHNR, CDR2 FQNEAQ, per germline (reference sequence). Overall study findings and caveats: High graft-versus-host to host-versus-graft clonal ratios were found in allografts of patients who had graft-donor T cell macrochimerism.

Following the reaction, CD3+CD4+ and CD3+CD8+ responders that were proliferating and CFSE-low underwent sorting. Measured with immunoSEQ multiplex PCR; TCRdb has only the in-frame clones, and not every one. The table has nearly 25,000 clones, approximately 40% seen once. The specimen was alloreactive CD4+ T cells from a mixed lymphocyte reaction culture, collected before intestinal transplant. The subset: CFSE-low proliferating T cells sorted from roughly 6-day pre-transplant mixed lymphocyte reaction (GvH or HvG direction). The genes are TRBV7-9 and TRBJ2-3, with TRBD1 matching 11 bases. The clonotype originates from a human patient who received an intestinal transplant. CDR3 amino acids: CASSLKRGQGADTQYF. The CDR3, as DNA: TGTGCCAGCAGCTTAAAAAGGGGACAGGGGGCAGATACGCAGTATTTT.